This entry lists 2 T cell receptor beta chains sequenced from one sample in a study of early stage breast cancer tumors. Clones were read by immunoSEQ multiplex PCR, and TCRdb kept only the in-frame ones, dropping some. The table records about 19,000 clones, about 86% of them present only once. The sample comprised blood. These TCRs come from a person aged 65-85 years with breast cancer.

The chain has TRBV7-2 and TRBJ1-2, with 9 bases aligning to TRBD1. The CDR3 covers 13 residues. V was pared by 6 bases and J by 5 bases, with 4 bases of the junction left unmatched. Germline CDR1 is SGHTA and CDR2 is FQGNSA. As DNA, the CDR3 is TGTGCCAGCAGGCGGACAGGGGAATATGGCTACACCTTC. Translating it yields CASRRTGEYGYTF. Filled out from reference TRBV7-2 and TRBJ1-2, the complete variable domain reads GAGVSQSPSNKVTEKGKDVELRCDPISGHTALYWYRQSLGQGLEFLIYFQGNSAPDKSGLPSDRFSAERTGGSVSTLTIQRTQQEDSAVYLCASRRTGEYGYTFGSGTRLTVV.

The rearrangement links TRBV6-1 to TRBJ2-6; D is possibly TRBD2 (7 bases). This CDR3 is built from 16 residues. The germline gives CDR1 MNHNS, CDR2 SASEGT. V was cut by 3 bases and J by 0 bases, with 9 bases left in between. Here the CDR3 reads CASSDRGASGANVLTF. The CDR3 DNA reads as TGTGCCAGCAGTGATCGGGGGGCCTCTGGGGCCAACGTCCTGACTTTC.